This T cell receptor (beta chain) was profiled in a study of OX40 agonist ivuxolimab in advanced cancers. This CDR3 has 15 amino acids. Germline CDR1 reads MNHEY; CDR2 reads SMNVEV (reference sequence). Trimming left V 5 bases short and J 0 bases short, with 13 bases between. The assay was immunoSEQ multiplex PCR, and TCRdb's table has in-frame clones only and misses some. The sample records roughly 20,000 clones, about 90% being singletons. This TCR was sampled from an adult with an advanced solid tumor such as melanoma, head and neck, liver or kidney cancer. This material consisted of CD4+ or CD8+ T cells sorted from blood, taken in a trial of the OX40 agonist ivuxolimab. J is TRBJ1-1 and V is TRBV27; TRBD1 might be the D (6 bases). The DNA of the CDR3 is TGTGCCAGCAGTCTGCTAGGGGGGCTGAACACTGAAGCTTTCTTT. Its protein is CASSLLGGLNTEAFF.